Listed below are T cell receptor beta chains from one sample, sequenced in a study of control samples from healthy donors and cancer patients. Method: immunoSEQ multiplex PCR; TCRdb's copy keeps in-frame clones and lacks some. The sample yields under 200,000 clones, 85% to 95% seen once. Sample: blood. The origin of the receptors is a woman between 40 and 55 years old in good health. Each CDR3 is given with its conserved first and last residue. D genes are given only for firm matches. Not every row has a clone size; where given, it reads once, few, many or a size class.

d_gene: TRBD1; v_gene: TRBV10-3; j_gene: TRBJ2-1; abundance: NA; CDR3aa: CAISGMTGSSYNEQFF; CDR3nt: TGTGCCATCAGTGGAATGACAGGGTCGTCCTACAATGAGCAGTTCTTC
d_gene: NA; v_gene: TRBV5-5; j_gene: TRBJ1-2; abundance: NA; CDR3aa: CASSPGKGAGYGYTF; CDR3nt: TGTGCCAGCAGCCCGGGTAAGGGCGCGGGCTATGGCTACACCTTC
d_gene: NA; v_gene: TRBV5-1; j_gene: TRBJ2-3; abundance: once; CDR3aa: CASSAGQNTDTQYF; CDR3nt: TGCGCCAGCAGCGCCGGACAAAACACAGATACGCAGTATTTT
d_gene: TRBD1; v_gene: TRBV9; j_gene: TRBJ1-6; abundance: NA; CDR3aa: CASSDGDRGQSDSPLHF; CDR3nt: TGTGCCAGCAGCGATGGGGACAGGGGGCAGTCGGATTCACCCCTCCACTTT
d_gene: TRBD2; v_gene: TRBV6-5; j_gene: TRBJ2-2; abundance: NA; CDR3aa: CASRSGTFRTGELFF; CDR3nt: TGTGCCAGCAGAAGCGGGACTTTTAGGACCGGGGAGCTGTTTTTT
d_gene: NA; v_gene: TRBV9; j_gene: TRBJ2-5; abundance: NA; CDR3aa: CASSAAGFGSFQETQYF; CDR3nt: TGTGCCAGCAGCGCCGCAGGGTTCGGCTCTTTCCAAGAGACCCAGTACTTC
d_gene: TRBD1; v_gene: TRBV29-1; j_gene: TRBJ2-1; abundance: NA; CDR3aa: CSVEVNRGSYNEQFF; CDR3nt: TGCAGCGTTGAAGTCAACAGGGGCTCCTACAATGAGCAGTTCTTC
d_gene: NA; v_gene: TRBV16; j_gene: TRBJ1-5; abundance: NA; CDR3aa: CASSQSAVNQPQHF; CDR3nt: TGTGCCAGCAGCCAATCAGCAGTTAATCAGCCCCAGCATTTT
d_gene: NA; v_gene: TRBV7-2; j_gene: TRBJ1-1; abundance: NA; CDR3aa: CASSPRRPNTEAFF; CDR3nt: TGTGCCAGCAGCCCTAGACGGCCGAACACTGAAGCTTTCTTT
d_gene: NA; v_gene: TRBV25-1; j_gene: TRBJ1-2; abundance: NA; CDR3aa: CASSPGIYGYTF; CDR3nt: TGTGCCAGCAGCCCCGGGATCTATGGCTACACCTTC
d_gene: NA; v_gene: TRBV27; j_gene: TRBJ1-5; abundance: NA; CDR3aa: CASSLSSGFQPQHF; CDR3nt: TGTGCCAGCAGTTTATCGAGCGGGTTTCAGCCCCAGCATTTT
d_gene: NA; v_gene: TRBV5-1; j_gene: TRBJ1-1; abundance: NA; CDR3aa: CASTWGVNTEAFF; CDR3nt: TGCGCCAGCACCTGGGGAGTTAACACTGAAGCTTTCTTT
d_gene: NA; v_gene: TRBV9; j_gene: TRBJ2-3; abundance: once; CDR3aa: CASRGAGRTDTQYF; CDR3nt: TGTGCCAGCAGAGGAGCGGGCCGCACAGATACGCAGTATTTT
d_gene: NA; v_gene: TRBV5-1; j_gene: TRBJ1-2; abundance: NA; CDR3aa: CASSLGQTSSYGYTF; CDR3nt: TGCGCCAGCAGCTTAGGACAGACTTCTTCCTATGGCTACACCTTC
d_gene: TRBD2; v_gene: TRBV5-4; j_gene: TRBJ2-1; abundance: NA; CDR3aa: CASSQRLAEITEQFF; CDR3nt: TGTGCCAGCAGCCAACGACTAGCGGAGATCACTGAGCAGTTCTTC
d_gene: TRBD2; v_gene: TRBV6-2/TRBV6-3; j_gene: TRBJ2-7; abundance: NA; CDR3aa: CASSSWEAGAREQYF; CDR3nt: TGTGCCAGCAGTTCGTGGGAAGCGGGAGCTCGCGAGCAGTACTTC
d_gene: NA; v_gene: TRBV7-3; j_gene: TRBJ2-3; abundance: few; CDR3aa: CASSLIGSSTDTQYF; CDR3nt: TGTGCCAGCAGCTTAATAGGGAGTTCCACAGATACGCAGTATTTT
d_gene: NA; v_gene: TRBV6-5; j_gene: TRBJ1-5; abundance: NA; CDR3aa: CASRSEGSNQPQHF; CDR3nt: TGTGCCAGCAGAAGCGAAGGAAGCAATCAGCCCCAGCATTTT
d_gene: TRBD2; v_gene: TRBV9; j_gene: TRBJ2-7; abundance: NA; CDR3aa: CASSATGHRGGDEQYF; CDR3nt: TGTGCCAGCAGCGCAACGGGACACCGGGGGGGGGACGAGCAGTACTTC
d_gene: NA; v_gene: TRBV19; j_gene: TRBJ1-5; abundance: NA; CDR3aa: CASRPSGPSNQPQHF; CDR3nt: TGTGCCAGTAGACCATCAGGGCCCAGCAATCAGCCCCAGCATTTT
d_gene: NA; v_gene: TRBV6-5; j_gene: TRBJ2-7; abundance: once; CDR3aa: CASSYLREFDEQYF; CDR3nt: TGTGCCAGCAGTTACCTCCGAGAGTTCGACGAGCAGTACTTC
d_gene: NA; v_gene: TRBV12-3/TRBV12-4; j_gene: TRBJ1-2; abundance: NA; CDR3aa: CASSPSLGYGYTF; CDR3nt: TGTGCCAGCAGCCCTAGCCTCGGCTATGGCTACACCTTC